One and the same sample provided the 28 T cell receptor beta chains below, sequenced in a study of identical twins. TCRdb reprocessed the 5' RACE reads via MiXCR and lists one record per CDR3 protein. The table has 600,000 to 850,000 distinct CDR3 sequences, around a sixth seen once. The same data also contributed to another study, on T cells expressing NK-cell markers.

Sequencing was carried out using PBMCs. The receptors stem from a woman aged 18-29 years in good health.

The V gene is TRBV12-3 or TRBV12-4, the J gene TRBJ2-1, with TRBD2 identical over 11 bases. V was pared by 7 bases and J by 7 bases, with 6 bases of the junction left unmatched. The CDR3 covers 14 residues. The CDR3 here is CASKLAGARNEQFF. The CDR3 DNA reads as TGTGCCAGCAAACTAGCGGGAGCTCGGAATGAGCAGTTCTTC.

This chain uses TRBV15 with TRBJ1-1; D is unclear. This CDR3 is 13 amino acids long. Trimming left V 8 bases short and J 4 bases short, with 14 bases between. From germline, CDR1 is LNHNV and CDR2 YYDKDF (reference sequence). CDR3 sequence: CATDLTRGTEAFF. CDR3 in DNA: TGTGCCACCGATCTAACTCGGGGCACTGAAGCTTTCTTT.

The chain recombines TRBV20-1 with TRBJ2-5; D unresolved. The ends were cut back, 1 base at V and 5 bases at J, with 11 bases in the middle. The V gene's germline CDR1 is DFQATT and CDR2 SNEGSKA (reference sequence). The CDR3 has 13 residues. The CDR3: CSARAIFWETQYF. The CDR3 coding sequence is TGCAGTGCTAGAGCTATATTTTGGGAGACCCAGTACTTC.

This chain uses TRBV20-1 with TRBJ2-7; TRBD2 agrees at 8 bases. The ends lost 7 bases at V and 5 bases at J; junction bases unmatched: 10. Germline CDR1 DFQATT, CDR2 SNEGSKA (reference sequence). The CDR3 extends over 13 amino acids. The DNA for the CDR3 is TGCAGTGTCGGAAGCGGGGGTTTCAACGAGCAGTACTTC. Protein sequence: CSVGSGGFNEQYF.

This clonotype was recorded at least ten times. The CDR3 spells CASSPIPSTFYEQYF. The CDR3 bases are TGTGCCAGCAGTCCCATTCCCTCCACATTCTACGAGCAGTACTTC. This chain joins TRBV27 and TRBJ2-7, with D unclear. Per the germline V gene, CDR1 is MNHEY and CDR2 is SMNVEV (reference sequence). This CDR3 region has 15 residues. Trimming removed 5 bases from V and 3 bases from J, with 17 bases in between.

This CDR3 is CASSNGTSGGYKQYF. The CDR3 DNA sequence: TGCGCCAGCAGCAACGGGACTAGCGGGGGGTATAAGCAGTACTTC. The chain combines TRBV5-1 with TRBJ2-7; 15 bases line up with TRBD2. Germline V lookup: CDR1 SGHRS, CDR2 YFSETQ. The CDR3 covers 15 residues. V lost 4 bases to trimming and J lost 8 bases; unmatched junction nucleotides: 7.

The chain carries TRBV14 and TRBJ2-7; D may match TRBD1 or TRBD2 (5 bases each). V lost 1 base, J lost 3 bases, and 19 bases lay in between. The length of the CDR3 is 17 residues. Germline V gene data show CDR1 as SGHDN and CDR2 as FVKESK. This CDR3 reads CASSQGPVAGSIYEQYF. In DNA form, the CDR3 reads TGTGCCAGCAGCCAAGGGCCAGTGGCAGGGAGCATCTACGAGCAGTACTTC.

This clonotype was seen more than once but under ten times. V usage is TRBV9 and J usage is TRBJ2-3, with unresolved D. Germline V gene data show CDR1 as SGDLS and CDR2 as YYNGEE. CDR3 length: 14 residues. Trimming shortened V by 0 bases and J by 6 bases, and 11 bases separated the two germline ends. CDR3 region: CASSVAPDTDTQYF. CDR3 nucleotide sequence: TGTGCCAGCAGCGTAGCTCCCGACACCGATACGCAGTATTTT.

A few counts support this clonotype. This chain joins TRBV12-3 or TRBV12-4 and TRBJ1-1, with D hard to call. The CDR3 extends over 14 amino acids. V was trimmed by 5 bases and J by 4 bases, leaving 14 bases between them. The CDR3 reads CASSPDNTITEAFF. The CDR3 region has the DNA TGTGCCAGCAGTCCCGACAACACCATCACTGAAGCTTTCTTT.

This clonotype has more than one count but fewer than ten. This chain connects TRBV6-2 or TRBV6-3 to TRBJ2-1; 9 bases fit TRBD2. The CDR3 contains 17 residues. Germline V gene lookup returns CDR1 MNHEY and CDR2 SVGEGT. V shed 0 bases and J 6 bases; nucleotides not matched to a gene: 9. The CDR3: CASSYSMVLAGLNEQFF. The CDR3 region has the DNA TGTGCCAGCAGTTACTCGATGGTCCTAGCGGGACTCAATGAGCAGTTCTTC.

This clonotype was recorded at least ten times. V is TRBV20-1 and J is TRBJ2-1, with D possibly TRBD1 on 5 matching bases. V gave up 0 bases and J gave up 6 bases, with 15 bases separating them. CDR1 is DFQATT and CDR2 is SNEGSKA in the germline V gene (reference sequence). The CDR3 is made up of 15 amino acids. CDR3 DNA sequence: TGCAGTGCTAGAGATCCTAGACAGTTTTCCAATGAGCAGTTCTTC. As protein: CSARDPRQFSNEQFF.

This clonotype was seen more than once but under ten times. The CDR3 protein is CASSLSDLSGYGYTF. The CDR3, as DNA: TGTGCCAGCAGCTTAAGTGACTTATCGGGCTATGGCTACACCTTC. The rearrangement joins TRBV7-9 to TRBJ1-2; D gene unclear. V was trimmed by 2 bases and J by 4 bases, leaving 14 bases between them. Germline-derived CDR1 and CDR2 are SEHNR and FQNEAQ (reference sequence). The CDR3 has 15 amino acids.

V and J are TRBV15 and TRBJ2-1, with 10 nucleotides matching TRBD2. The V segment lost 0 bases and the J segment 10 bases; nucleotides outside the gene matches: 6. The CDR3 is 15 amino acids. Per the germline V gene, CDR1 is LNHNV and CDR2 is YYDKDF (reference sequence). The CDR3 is CATSRDVEGLAEQFF. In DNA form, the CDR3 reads TGTGCCACCAGCAGAGATGTAGAGGGACTAGCGGAGCAGTTCTTC.

For the CDR3, the DNA is TGCGCCAGCAACTCAGGGGGCTACAACACCGGGGAGCTGTTTTTT. Translation gives CASNSGGYNTGELFF. This chain links TRBV5-1 with TRBJ2-2; TRBD1 matches at 8 bases. The V gene end was trimmed by 6 bases and the J gene end by 2 bases; junction bases not matched to a gene: 6. The CDR3 length is 15 residues. Per the germline V gene, CDR1 is SGHRS and CDR2 is YFSETQ.

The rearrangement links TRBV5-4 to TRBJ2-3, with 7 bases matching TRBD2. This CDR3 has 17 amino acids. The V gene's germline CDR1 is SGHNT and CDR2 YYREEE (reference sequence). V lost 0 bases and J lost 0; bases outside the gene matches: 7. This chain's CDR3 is CASSLGGGAGSTDTQYF. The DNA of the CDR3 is TGTGCCAGCAGCTTGGGGGGGGGTGCGGGGAGCACAGATACGCAGTATTTT.

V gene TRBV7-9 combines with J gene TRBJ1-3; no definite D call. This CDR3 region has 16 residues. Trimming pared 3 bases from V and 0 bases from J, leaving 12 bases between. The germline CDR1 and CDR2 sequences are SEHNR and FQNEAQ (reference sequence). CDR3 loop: CASSFRLENSGNTIYF. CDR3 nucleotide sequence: TGTGCCAGCAGCTTTCGGTTGGAAAACTCTGGAAACACCATATATTTT. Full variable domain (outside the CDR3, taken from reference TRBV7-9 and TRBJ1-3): DTGVSQNPRHKITKRGQNVTFRCDPISEHNRLYWYRQTLGQGPEFLTYFQNEAQLEKSRLLSDRFSAERPKGSFSTLEIQRTEQGDSAMYLCASSFRLENSGNTIYFGEGSWLTVV.

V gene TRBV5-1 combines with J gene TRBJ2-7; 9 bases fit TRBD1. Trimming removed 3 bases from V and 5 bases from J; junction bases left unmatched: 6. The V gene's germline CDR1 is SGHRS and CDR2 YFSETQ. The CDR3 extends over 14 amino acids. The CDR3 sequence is CASSSGTGWHEQYF. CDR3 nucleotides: TGCGCCAGCAGCTCAGGGACAGGGTGGCACGAGCAGTACTTC.

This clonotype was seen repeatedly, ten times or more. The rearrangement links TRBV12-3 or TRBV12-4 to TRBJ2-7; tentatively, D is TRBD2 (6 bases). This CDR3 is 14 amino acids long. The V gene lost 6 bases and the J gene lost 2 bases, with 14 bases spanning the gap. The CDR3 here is CASRPGLPPYEQYF. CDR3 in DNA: TGTGCCAGCAGGCCGGGACTTCCTCCCTACGAGCAGTACTTC.

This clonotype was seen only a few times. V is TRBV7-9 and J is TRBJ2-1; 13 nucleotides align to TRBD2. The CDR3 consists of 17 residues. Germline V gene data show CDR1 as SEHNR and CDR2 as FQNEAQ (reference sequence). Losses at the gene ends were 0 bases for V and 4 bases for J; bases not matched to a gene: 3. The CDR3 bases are TGTGCCAGCAGCTTAGCTGGGGGACTAGCGGGGTACAATGAGCAGTTCTTC. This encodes CASSLAGGLAGYNEQFF.

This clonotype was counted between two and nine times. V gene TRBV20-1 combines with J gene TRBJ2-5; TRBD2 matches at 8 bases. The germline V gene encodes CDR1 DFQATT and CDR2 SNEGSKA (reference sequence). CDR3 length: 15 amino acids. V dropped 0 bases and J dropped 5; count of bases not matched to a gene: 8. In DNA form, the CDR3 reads TGCAGTGCTAGAGATGGAGGAGCGGGAGACGAGACCCAGTACTTC. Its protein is CSARDGGAGDETQYF.

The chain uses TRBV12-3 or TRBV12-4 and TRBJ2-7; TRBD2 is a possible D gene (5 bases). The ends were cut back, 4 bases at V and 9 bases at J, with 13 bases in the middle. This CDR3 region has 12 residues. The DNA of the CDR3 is TGTGCCAGCAGTTCCTGGCCCCGGGGGCAGTACTTC. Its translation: CASSSWPRGQYF.

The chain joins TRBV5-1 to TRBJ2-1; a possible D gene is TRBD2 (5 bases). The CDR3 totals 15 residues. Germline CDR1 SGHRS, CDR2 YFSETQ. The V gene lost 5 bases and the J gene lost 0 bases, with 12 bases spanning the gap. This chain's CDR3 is CASRRWTPSYNEQFF. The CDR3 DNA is TGCGCCAGCAGGAGGTGGACTCCCTCCTACAATGAGCAGTTCTTC.

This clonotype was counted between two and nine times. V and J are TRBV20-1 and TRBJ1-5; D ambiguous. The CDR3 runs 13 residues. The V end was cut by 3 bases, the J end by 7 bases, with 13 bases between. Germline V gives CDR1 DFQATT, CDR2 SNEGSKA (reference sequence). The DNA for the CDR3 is TGCAGTGCTAGGGGGAGCCGCGGCCAGCCCCAGCATTTT. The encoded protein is CSARGSRGQPQHF.

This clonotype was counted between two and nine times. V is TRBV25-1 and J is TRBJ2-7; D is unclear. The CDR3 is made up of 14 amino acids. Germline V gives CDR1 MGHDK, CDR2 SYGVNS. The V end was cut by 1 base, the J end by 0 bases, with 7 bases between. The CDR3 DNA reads TGTGCCAGCAGTGAATCTAGGGTCTCCTACGAGCAGTACTTC. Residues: CASSESRVSYEQYF.

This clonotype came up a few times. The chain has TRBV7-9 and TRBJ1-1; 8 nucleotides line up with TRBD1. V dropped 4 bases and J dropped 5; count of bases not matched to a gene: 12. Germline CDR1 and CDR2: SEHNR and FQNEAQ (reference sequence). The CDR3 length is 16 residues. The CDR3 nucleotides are TGTGCCAGCAGCTCTGGACAGGGAGGAGGAAGGACTGAAGCTTTCTTT. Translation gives CASSSGQGGGRTEAFF.

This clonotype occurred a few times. In DNA, the CDR3 is TGTGCCAGCAGCCCGGATAATTCACCCCTCCACTTT. It translates to CASSPDNSPLHF. The V call is TRBV5-8, the J call TRBJ1-6; no clear D gene. This CDR3 region has 12 residues. CDR1 SGHTS and CDR2 YDEGEE come from the germline V gene. Trimming pared 4 bases from V and 5 bases from J, leaving 4 bases between.

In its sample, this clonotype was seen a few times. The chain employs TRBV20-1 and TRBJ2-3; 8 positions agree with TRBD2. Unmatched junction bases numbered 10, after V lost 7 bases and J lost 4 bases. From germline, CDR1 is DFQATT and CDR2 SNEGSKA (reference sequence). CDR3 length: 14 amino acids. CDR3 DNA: TGCAGTGGCGGCGGAGCGGGGGTCGCAGATACGCAGTATTTT. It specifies CSGGGAGVADTQYF.

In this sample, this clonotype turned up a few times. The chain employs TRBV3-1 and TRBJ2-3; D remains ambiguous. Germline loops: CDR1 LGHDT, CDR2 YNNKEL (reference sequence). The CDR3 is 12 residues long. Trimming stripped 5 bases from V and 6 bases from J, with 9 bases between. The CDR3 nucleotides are TGTGCCAGCAGCACCCACGAGGATACGCAGTATTTT. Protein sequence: CASSTHEDTQYF.